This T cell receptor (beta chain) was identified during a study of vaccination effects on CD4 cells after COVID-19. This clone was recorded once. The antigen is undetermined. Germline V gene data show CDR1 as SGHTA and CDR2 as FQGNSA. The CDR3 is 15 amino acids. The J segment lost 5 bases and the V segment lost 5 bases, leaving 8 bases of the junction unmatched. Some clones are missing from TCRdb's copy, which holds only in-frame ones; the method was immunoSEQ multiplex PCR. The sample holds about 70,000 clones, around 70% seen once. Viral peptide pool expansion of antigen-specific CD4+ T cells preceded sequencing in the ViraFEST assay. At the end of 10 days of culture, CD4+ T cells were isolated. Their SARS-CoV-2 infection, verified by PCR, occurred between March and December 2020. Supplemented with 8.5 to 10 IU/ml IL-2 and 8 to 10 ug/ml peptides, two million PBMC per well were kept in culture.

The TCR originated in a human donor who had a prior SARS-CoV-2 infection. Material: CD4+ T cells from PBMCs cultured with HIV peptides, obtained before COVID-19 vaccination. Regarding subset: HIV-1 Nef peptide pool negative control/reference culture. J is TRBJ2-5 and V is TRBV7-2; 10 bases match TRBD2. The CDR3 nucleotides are TGTGCCAGCAGCCACCCCAGCGGGGGGGTTGAGACCCAGTACTTC. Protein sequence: CASSHPSGGVETQYF. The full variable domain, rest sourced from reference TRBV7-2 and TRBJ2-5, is GAGVSQSPSNKVTEKGKDVELRCDPISGHTALYWYRQSLGQGLEFLIYFQGNSAPDKSGLPSDRFSAERTGGSVSTLTIQRTQQEDSAVYLCASSHPSGGVETQYFGPGTRLLVL.